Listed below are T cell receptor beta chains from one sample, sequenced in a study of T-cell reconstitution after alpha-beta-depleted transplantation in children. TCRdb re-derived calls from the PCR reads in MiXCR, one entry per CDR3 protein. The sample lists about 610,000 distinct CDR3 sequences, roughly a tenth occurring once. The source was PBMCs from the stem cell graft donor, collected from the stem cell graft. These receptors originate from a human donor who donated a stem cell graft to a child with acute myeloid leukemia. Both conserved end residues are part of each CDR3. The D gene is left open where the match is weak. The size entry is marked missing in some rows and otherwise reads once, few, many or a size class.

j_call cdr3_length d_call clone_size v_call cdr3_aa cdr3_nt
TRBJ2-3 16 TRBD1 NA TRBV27 CASSPLDRGGADTQYF TGTGCCAGCAGTCCCCTAGACAGGGGTGGGGCAGATACGCAGTATTTT
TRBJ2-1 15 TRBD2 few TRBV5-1 CASTLAGGIHNEQFF TGCGCCAGCACCCTAGCGGGAGGGATCCACAATGAGCAGTTCTTC
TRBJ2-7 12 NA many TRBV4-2 CASSQAHEEQYF TGTGCCAGCAGCCAAGCCCATGAAGAGCAGTACTTC
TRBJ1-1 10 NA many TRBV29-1 CSVKRTEAFF TGCAGCGTGAAGCGGACTGAAGCTTTCTTT
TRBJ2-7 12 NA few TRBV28 CASRQPTSEQYF TGTGCCAGCAGGCAACCAACTAGCGAGCAGTACTTC
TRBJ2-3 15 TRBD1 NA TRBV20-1 CSAGPRDRGTDTQYF TGCAGTGCCGGGCCCCGGGACAGGGGCACAGATACGCAGTATTTT
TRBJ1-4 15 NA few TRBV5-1 CASSLIGDQVEKLFF TGCGCCAGCAGCTTGATCGGGGACCAGGTGGAAAAACTGTTTTTT
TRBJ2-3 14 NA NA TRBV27 CASGRGLLTDTQYF TGTGCCAGCGGTCGGGGACTCCTAACAGATACGCAGTATTTT
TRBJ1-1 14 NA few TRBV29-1 CSVEDPYEDAEAFF TGCAGCGTTGAAGACCCGTATGAAGATGCTGAAGCTTTCTTT
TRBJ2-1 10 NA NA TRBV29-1 CSVAPAEQFF TGCAGCGTTGCCCCAGCGGAACAGTTCTTC
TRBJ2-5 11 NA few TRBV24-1 CATSDFVTQYF TGTGCCACCAGTGATTTTGTGACCCAGTACTTC
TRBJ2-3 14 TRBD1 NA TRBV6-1 CASRPAYRGDTQYF TGTGCCAGCAGACCGGCCTACAGGGGAGATACGCAGTATTTT
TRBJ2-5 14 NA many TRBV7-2 CASSLSGFQETQYF TGTGCCAGCAGCTTATCCGGGTTCCAAGAGACCCAGTACTTC